This T cell receptor beta chain was obtained from a study of blood T cell repertoires in COVID-19. For the study at large: Acute and convalescent COVID-19 specimens originated in the United States, Italy and Spain.

As processed by the authors: Amplification of reference gene primers provided the estimated nucleated cell counts. Here immunoSEQ multiplex PCR was the method, and the copy in TCRdb shows in-frame clones only, minus some. The D gene and trimming were derived from the DNA, and the V and J assignments and clone size from that table. The repertoire includes roughly 130,000 clones, about 88% of them detected once, and approximately 2.5% sits in the top ten. CDR1 and CDR2 from the germline V gene are MNHEY and SMNVEV (reference sequence). The CDR3 runs 15 residues. V lost 5 bases to trimming and J lost 5 bases; unmatched junction nucleotides: 9. Seattle patient enrollment occurred during active infection, with longitudinal follow-up thereafter.

The chain joins TRBV27 to TRBJ2-7; 10 bases line up with TRBD1. The receptor was isolated from a human donor with COVID-19, enrolled during active disease. The donor label of this sample is uncertain. The source material was peripheral blood. For the CDR3, the DNA is TGTGCCAGCAGTCCCTGGGGACAGGGGAACCACGAGCAGTACTTC. Amino acid sequence: CASSPWGQGNHEQYF.